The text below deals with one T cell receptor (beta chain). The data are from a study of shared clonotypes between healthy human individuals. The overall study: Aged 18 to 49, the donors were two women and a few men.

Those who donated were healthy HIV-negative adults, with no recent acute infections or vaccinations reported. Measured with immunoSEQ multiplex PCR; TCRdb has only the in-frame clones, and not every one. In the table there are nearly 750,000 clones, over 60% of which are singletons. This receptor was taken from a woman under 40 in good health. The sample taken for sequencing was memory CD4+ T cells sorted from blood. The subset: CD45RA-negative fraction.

CDR3 protein: CASSPPGHWGKKLFF. CDR3 bases: TGTGCCAGCAGTCCTCCGGGACACTGGGGCAAAAAACTGTTTTTT. V usage is TRBV28 and J usage is TRBJ1-4, with D perhaps TRBD1 (6 bases). Trimming shortened V by 5 bases and J by 9 bases, and 19 bases separated the two germline ends. CDR3 size: 15 residues. Germline-derived CDR1 and CDR2 are MDHEN and SYDVKM.